The 32 T cell receptor beta chains in this list originate from one sample, sequenced in a study of T cell responses to AZD1222 COVID-19 vaccine. The method was immunoSEQ multiplex PCR; TCRdb's version includes in-frame clones alone and lacks a portion of them. Among 100,000 to 150,000 clones listed, more than 85% were seen once. The sample consisted of peripheral blood, taken 28 days after the second AZD1222 dose. These receptors all stem from an adult who received the AZD1222 COVID-19 vaccine.

This chain joins TRBV3-1 (or the pseudogene TRBV3-2) and TRBJ2-2; 11 positions match TRBD1. The ends lost 7 bases at V and 4 bases at J; junction bases unmatched: 5. Germline CDR1 is LGHDT and CDR2 is YNNKEL (reference sequence). CDR3 size: 15 residues. The chain's CDR3 is CASNWDRGGTGELFF. As DNA, the CDR3 is TGTGCCAGCAACTGGGACAGGGGGGGCACCGGGGAGCTGTTTTTT.

The chain joins TRBV5-1 to TRBJ2-2; D is uncertain. Trimming shortened V by 1 base and J by 0 bases, and 10 bases separated the two germline ends. CDR3 length: 16 residues. Looked up from germline, CDR1 is SGHRS and CDR2 is YFSETQ. Written as DNA, the CDR3 is TGCGCCAGCAGCTTGTCAGTTCCCTCGAACACCGGGGAGCTGTTTTTT. Encoded protein: CASSLSVPSNTGELFF. The whole variable domain, filled in from reference TRBV5-1 and TRBJ2-2, reads KAGVTQTPRYLIKTRGQQVTLSCSPISGHRSVSWYQQTPGQGLQFLFEYFSETQRNKGNFPGRFSGRQFSNSRSEMNVSTLELGDSALYLCASSLSVPSNTGELFFGEGSRLTVL.

This clone was seen a single time. This chain connects TRBV7-2 to TRBJ1-2; TRBD1 might be the D (5 bases). Germline V gives CDR1 SGHTA, CDR2 FQGNSA. The CDR3 sequence is 13 residues long. Trimming took off 5 bases at V and 7 bases at J, with 14 bases between the two ends. Here the CDR3 DNA reads TGTGCCAGCAGCCCCCGGACACCCGGTGGCTACACCTTC. Its translation is CASSPRTPGGYTF.

The chain carries TRBV6-5 and TRBJ1-5, with unresolved D. Germline V lookup: CDR1 MNHEY, CDR2 SVGAGI. There are 15 residues in the CDR3. The V end lost 5 bases, the J end lost 6 bases, and 17 bases lay between the germline ends. DNA of the CDR3: TGTGCCAGCAGTACCCACGACGGTGAGAGTCAGCCCCAGCATTTT. Residues: CASSTHDGESQPQHF.

This chain links TRBV19 with TRBJ2-2, with 12 bases lining up with TRBD2. Per the germline V gene, CDR1 is LNHDA and CDR2 is SQIVND (reference sequence). This CDR3 region has 16 residues. The J segment lost 5 bases and the V segment lost 4 bases, leaving 5 bases of the junction unmatched. The CDR3 is CASSRRLAGATGELFF. CDR3 sequence (DNA): TGTGCCAGTAGTAGAAGACTAGCGGGAGCTACCGGGGAGCTGTTTTTT.

This sequence joins TRBV11-2 and TRBJ2-3, with 8 bases lining up with TRBD2. V shed 3 bases, J shed 0 bases, and the junction held 8 bases outside the gene matches. Germline-derived CDR1 and CDR2 are SGHAT and FQNNGV. This CDR3 has 17 residues. The CDR3 here is CASSFLGLATSTDTQYF. CDR3 sequence (DNA): TGTGCCAGCAGCTTTCTCGGACTAGCTACCAGCACAGATACGCAGTATTTT.

This clone was found once. Because the CDR3 is missing its conserved closing phenylalanine or tryptophan, this is likely a read error. Because the CDR3's place on the DNA is in doubt, the DNA is left out and the CDR3 is given as listed by TCRdb. The chain recombines TRBV21-1 with TRBJ1-5. TRBV21-1 is labeled a pseudogene. Including both end residues, the CDR3 is 16 amino acids long. CDR3 loop: CASSKFEFSGNQPQHS.

This sequence joins TRBV7-8 and TRBJ2-7; 10 bases are a match to TRBD2. Germline CDR1 is SGHVS and CDR2 is FQNEAQ. The CDR3 is 16 residues long. The J segment lost 4 bases and the V segment lost 4 bases, leaving 10 bases of the junction unmatched. The DNA for the CDR3 is TGTGCCAGCAGCTCCGGGGGGGCTAGCGGGGGATACGAGCAGTACTTC. This gives the protein CASSSGGASGGYEQYF.

The V gene is TRBV6-2 or TRBV6-3, the J gene TRBJ1-5, with 8 nucleotides matching TRBD1. CDR3 size: 17 residues. CDR1 MNHEY and CDR2 SVGEGT come from the germline V gene. Trimming removed 4 bases from V and 0 bases from J; junction bases left unmatched: 8. As DNA, the CDR3 is TGTGCCAGCAGTTCGGACAGGGTCCAAACTAGCAATCAGCCCCAGCATTTT. Protein product: CASSSDRVQTSNQPQHF.

The chain has TRBV29-1 and TRBJ1-3, with D tentatively TRBD1 (6 bases). CDR3 size: 14 residues. V gave up 5 bases and J gave up 0 bases, with 11 bases separating them. Per germline, CDR1 SQVTM and CDR2 ANQGSEA. CDR3 nucleotides: TGCAGCGTTCTGGGGACACCCTCTGGAAACACCATATATTTT. This sequence encodes CSVLGTPSGNTIYF.

The V and J genes are TRBV7-8 and TRBJ2-2, with TRBD1 matching 9 bases. The CDR3 has 16 amino acids. From germline, CDR1 is SGHVS and CDR2 FQNEAQ. The trim removed 6 bases at V and 7 bases at J, leaving 12 bases unmatched. The CDR3 DNA follows: TGTGCCAGCAGAACCACCGGGACAGGGTTTGTCGGGGAGCTGTTTTTT. Encoded protein: CASRTTGTGFVGELFF.

This clone has more than one count but fewer than ten. The rearrangement uses TRBV29-1 and TRBJ1-3; D is perhaps TRBD1 (6 bases). The CDR3 has 14 residues. Trimming left V 4 bases short and J 0 bases short, with 10 bases between. CDR1 is SQVTM and CDR2 is ANQGSEA in the germline V gene. CDR3 region: CSVVPGASGNTIYF. Here the CDR3 DNA reads TGCAGCGTTGTGCCAGGGGCCTCTGGAAACACCATATATTTT.

This rearrangement joins TRBV5-1 to TRBJ1-2, with 7 bases identical to TRBD1. Germline V CDR1 and CDR2: SGHRS, YFSETQ. The CDR3 length is 12 residues. Trimming at V came to 3 bases and at J to 13 bases, leaving 9 bases not matched to a gene. CDR3 nucleotides: TGCGCCAGCAGCTCCGAAACAGGGGCCAGCACCTTC. Its protein product is CASSSETGASTF.

V usage is TRBV6-5 and J usage is TRBJ2-1; TRBD1 matches at 8 bases. Germline CDR1 MNHEY, CDR2 SVGAGI. This CDR3 has 15 residues. Germline trimming cut 2 bases from V and 8 bases from J; bases unmatched to any gene: 8. The CDR3 DNA follows: TGTGCCAGCAGTTACGGCCGGACAGGGACCCATGAGCAGTTCTTC. Amino acids: CASSYGRTGTHEQFF.

This clone was counted once. This chain uses TRBV7-2 with TRBJ1-2, with TRBD1 as a possible D gene (5 bases). Germline V gives CDR1 SGHTA, CDR2 FQGNSA. V was trimmed by 5 bases and J by 4 bases, leaving 17 bases between them. The CDR3 has 15 residues. CDR3 DNA sequence: TGTGCCAGCAGCCGCCCCGGGTTAGGGGCCTATGGCTACACCTTC. Encoded protein: CASSRPGLGAYGYTF.

The chain uses TRBV5-1 and TRBJ2-1, with 9 bases that match TRBD2. The CDR3 sequence is 18 residues long. Germline CDR1 and CDR2: SGHRS and YFSETQ. V was clipped by 0 bases and J by 6 bases; unmatched bases: 13. This CDR3 is CASSLGLAGLLTGNEQFF. The CDR3 region has the DNA TGCGCCAGCAGCTTGGGCCTAGCGGGACTCCTTACCGGCAATGAGCAGTTCTTC.

The V gene is TRBV27, the J gene TRBJ2-7; TRBD1 matches at 10 bases. J lost 1 base, V lost 8 bases, and 14 bases had no gene match. The CDR3 runs 17 residues. Per germline, CDR1 MNHEY and CDR2 SMNVEV (reference sequence). The CDR3 DNA is TGTGCCAGCGGACTCCAAACGGGGACAGGGGTTTCCTACGAGCAGTACTTC. Amino acids: CASGLQTGTGVSYEQYF.

The rearrangement links TRBV13 to TRBJ1-1, with a weak D call TRBD1 (5 bases). The germline V and J ends were trimmed by 5 bases and 6 bases, with 10 bases remaining between them. Germline V gene data show CDR1 as PRHDT and CDR2 as FYEKMQ (reference sequence). There are 12 residues in the CDR3. CDR3 region: CASSVDRPEAFF. Here the CDR3 DNA reads TGTGCCAGCAGCGTTGACAGACCTGAAGCTTTCTTT.

This rearrangement joins TRBV30 to TRBJ1-5; TRBD1 matches at 8 bases. From germline, CDR1 is GTSNPN and CDR2 SVGIG (reference sequence). The CDR3 has 13 residues. V lost 8 bases to trimming and J lost 7 bases; unmatched junction nucleotides: 10. CDR3 in DNA: TGTGCCCATAGCAGGGGGCTCAAGCAGCCCCAGCATTTT. This translates into CAHSRGLKQPQHF.

J is TRBJ1-1 and V is TRBV19; no clear D gene. This CDR3 spans 12 amino acids. The V gene's germline CDR1 is LNHDA and CDR2 SQIVND (reference sequence). Trimming removed 3 bases at V and 0 bases at J, with 2 bases between. CDR3 protein: CASSILNTEAFF. The CDR3 DNA sequence: TGTGCCAGTAGTATTTTGAACACTGAAGCTTTCTTT.

V is TRBV19 and J is TRBJ2-2; D might be TRBD2 (6 bases). Trimming stripped 3 bases from V and 3 bases from J, with 8 bases between. CDR3 length: 14 amino acids. Germline lookup yields CDR1 LNHDA and CDR2 SQIVND (reference sequence). The CDR3 coding sequence is TGTGCCAGTAGTATGGAGGGGTACACCGGGGAGCTGTTTTTT. It encodes CASSMEGYTGELFF.

The gene calls are TRBV11-3 and TRBJ2-3; D is ambiguous. Deletions cut 2 bases from V and 0 bases from J, with 9 bases between. The length of the CDR3 is 15 residues. The germline V gene encodes CDR1 SGHNT and CDR2 YENEEA. The CDR3 DNA sequence: TGTGCCAGCAGCTTACTCCAGGTCAGCACAGATACGCAGTATTTT. Translation: CASSLLQVSTDTQYF. Together with reference TRBV11-3 and TRBJ2-3, the CDR3 gives the full variable domain: EAGVVQSPRYKIIEKKQPVAFWCNPISGHNTLYWYLQNLGQGPELLIRYENEEAVDDSQLPKDRFSAERLKGVDSTLKIQPAELGDSAVYLCASSLLQVSTDTQYFGPGTRLTVL.

V is TRBV27 and J is TRBJ1-6; no definite D call. V was clipped by 6 bases and J by 6 bases, with 6 bases between them. The CDR3 is 12 amino acids. CDR1 MNHEY and CDR2 SMNVEV come from the germline V gene (reference sequence). CDR3: CASSLPNSPLHF. CDR3 sequence (DNA): TGTGCCAGCAGCTTGCCTAATTCACCCCTCCACTTT.

The genes are TRBV3-1 (or the pseudogene TRBV3-2) and TRBJ1-1; 7 positions match TRBD1. The junction had 1 base not matched to a gene; V was cut back by 7 bases and J by 2 bases. The germline gives CDR1 LGHDT, CDR2 YNNKEL (reference sequence). The CDR3 consists of 12 residues. The CDR3 is CASNRGNTEAFF. The CDR3 nucleotides are TGTGCCAGCAACAGGGGAAACACTGAAGCTTTCTTT.

This chain uses TRBV5-6 with TRBJ1-5; TRBD1 agrees at 7 bases. This CDR3 has 16 amino acids. After removal of 0 bases from V and 7 bases from J, the junction contained 10 bases not matched to a gene. Germline-derived CDR1 and CDR2 are SGHDT and YYEEEE. The CDR3 nucleotides are TGTGCCAGCAGCTTGGCGGTAGGGGGCGACGGGCAGCCCCAGCATTTT. Translating gives CASSLAVGGDGQPQHF. Combining the CDR3 with reference TRBV5-6 and TRBJ1-5 gives the whole variable domain DAGVTQSPTHLIKTRGQQVTLRCSPKSGHDTVSWYQQALGQGPQFIFQYYEEEERQRGNFPDRFSGHQFPNYSSELNVNALLLGDSALYLCASSLAVGGDGQPQHFGDGTRLSIL.

The chain couples TRBV5-6 to TRBJ2-5; no clear D gene. The CDR3 is made up of 11 amino acids. The germline V gene encodes CDR1 SGHDT and CDR2 YYEEEE. V lost 3 bases to trimming and J lost 5 bases, with 5 bases between them. CDR3 sequence: CASSWQETQYF. Here the CDR3 DNA reads TGTGCCAGCAGCTGGCAGGAGACCCAGTACTTC.

J is TRBJ1-1 and V is TRBV3-1 (or the pseudogene TRBV3-2); the D is unclear. V was shortened by 1 base and J by 3 bases, with 6 bases between the two germline ends. Germline V gene sequence: CDR1 LGHDT, CDR2 YNNKEL (reference sequence). This CDR3 contains 13 residues. This chain's CDR3 is CASSQAWDTEAFF. CDR3 bases: TGTGCCAGCAGCCAAGCATGGGACACTGAAGCTTTCTTT.

The gene calls are TRBV7-2 and TRBJ2-1; tentatively, D is TRBD2 (6 bases). The CDR3 covers 13 residues. Germline CDR1 SGHTA, CDR2 FQGNSA. The V end was cut by 7 bases, the J end by 2 bases, with 9 bases between. CDR3 nucleotide sequence: TGTGCCAGCATCCCGGGGGCCTACAATGAGCAGTTCTTC. This translates into CASIPGAYNEQFF.

The genes are TRBV5-1 and TRBJ2-7; D remains ambiguous. CDR1 is SGHRS, CDR2 YFSETQ, per germline. There are 14 residues in the CDR3. V was trimmed by 0 bases and J by 1 base, leaving 8 bases between them. In nucleotides, the CDR3 is TGCGCCAGCAGCTTGGTGGGCACGTCCTACGAGCAGTACTTC. Its translation: CASSLVGTSYEQYF.

This clone was counted between two and nine times. The same CDR3 arises from other DNA sequences in this sample as well. V gene TRBV20-1 combines with J gene TRBJ2-5; no clear D. CDR3 size: 10 residues. The germline gives CDR1 DFQATT, CDR2 SNEGSKA (reference sequence). With 2 bases removed from V and 2 bases from J, the gap between germline ends came to 0 bases. The CDR3 bases are TGCAGTGCTAGACAAGAGACCCAGTACTTC. Translation: CSARQETQYF.

The chain carries TRBV5-1 and TRBJ2-1; D gene unclear. The CDR3 is 15 residues long. The V and J ends lost 3 bases and 0 bases respectively, with 10 bases between them. In germline, CDR1 is SGHRS, CDR2 YFSETQ. In DNA form, the CDR3 reads TGCGCCAGCAGCTCCGGGCCAGCCTCCTACAATGAGCAGTTCTTC. Its protein is CASSSGPASYNEQFF.

The chain couples TRBV3-1 (or the pseudogene TRBV3-2) to TRBJ1-1; D remains unclear. The CDR3 runs 16 residues. V lost 4 bases and J 3 bases, leaving 18 bases between the germline ends. CDR1 is LGHDT, CDR2 YNNKEL, per germline (reference sequence). In nucleotides, the CDR3 is TGTGCCAGCAGCCCCCGTCAGGTGGTGAGTGACACTGAAGCTTTCTTT. It is translated as CASSPRQVVSDTEAFF.